This T cell receptor beta chain was recorded in a study of cytomegalovirus exposure and HLA in healthy donors. About the study: Out of about 180 million T cells, an earlier analysis found some 120 million unique TCR beta sequences in total.

As for this clone: The antigen is unknown.

Study observations and caveats: As confirmed in vitro, a few CMV-associated chains were specific for CMV antigens. Researchers reportedly found TCR beta sequences accurately predicted most subjects' HLA-A and HLA-B alleles. The productive fraction for most TCR beta V segments was about 87% or about 30% in an earlier analysis.

The PCR had 60 Vbeta and 13 Jbeta primers. Libraries were prepared by immunoSEQ multiplex PCR; TCRdb keeps only in-frame clonotypes and omits some of them. The sample table sets out just over 60,000 clones. The receptor's source is a man between 25 and 39 years old in good health and CMV-seropositive. Sequencing was done on a sample of PBMCs.

The CDR3 DNA sequence: TGTGCCTGGAGTTTACAGGGGTTAGACACTGAAGCTTTCTTT. This gives the protein CAWSLQGLDTEAFF. The rearrangement joins TRBV30 to TRBJ1-1, with 7 bases identical to TRBD1. The CDR3 has 14 amino acids. V trimming: 2 bases; J trimming: 3 bases; junction bases outside the gene matches: 6. The germline CDR1 and CDR2 sequences are GTSNPN and SVGIG (reference sequence).